This TCR beta chain is from a study of blood T cells in healthy people across ages. Study in general: Template-switching capture recovered about one barcoded beta molecule per two T cells.

The CDR3 totals 16 residues. The germline CDR1 and CDR2 sequences are MNHNY and SVGAGI (reference sequence). Trimming removed 4 bases at V and 4 bases at J, with 19 bases between. As for this clonotype: Its antigen is not known. One base away lies a much larger clone, so this may be a sequencing read error.

Findings and caveats of the study: Roughly linear declines in TCR beta diversity per million T cells occurred with age. Naive CD4+ cell counts and diversity both ran higher in long-lived than in aged donors.

Each sample yielded at least 7 million isolated PBMCs. A second PCR of about 6 to 11 cycles used a sample-barcoded 5' primer and a J-beta primer mix. TCRdb re-called the 5' RACE reads through MiXCR, storing one row per CDR3 protein. The data hold hundreds of thousands of distinct CDR3 sequences, with around 28% observed a single time. This chain uses TRBV6-6 with TRBJ1-2; D may be TRBD1 (5 bases). This receptor was taken from a woman aged 80 or older in good health. Sequencing was done on a sample of blood. The CDR3: CASSSWTFEWSYGYTF. The DNA of the CDR3 is TGTGCCAGCAGTTCTTGGACATTTGAGTGGAGCTATGGCTACACCTTC.